This T cell receptor (beta chain) was found in a study of CD8+ T cells in alopecia areata. General observations from the study: A single nonresponder leaves the baseline CD8+ expansion link to response uncertain. Elevated clonality characterized lesional scalp relative to normal scalp, particularly in alopecia totalis/universalis.

CDR1 and CDR2 from the germline V gene are GTSNPN and SVGIG (reference sequence). This CDR3 is 12 amino acids long. The V and J ends lost 2 bases and 6 bases respectively, with 11 bases between them. Sequencing templates came from extracted RNA that was reverse transcribed into cDNA. The table came from immunoSEQ multiplex PCR; TCRdb's copy has only in-frame clones and leaves some out. The profile shows over 150,000 clones, around 56% of them singletons. A word on this clone: The target antigen is unknown.

Treatment of the sample: oral pan-JAK inhibitor, 5-10 mg twice daily. Both CD4+ and CD8+ T cells were separated by sorting PBMCs. The chain couples TRBV30 to TRBJ2-7, with a tentative D call TRBD1 (6 bases). This TCR was sampled from a human donor with alopecia areata. The material sequenced was CD4+ T cells sorted from blood, taken at week 4, from a patient treated with tofacitinib. CDR3 in amino acids: CAWSTGILEQYF. In nucleotides, the CDR3 is TGTGCCTGGAGTACAGGGATACTCGAGCAGTACTTC.